This section outlines one T cell receptor (beta chain) sequence together with its context. Its target is not known. These data are taken from a study of shared clonotypes between healthy human individuals. Study context: Sampling drew on donors who were a couple of women and a few men aged 18 to 49. Findings and caveats of the study: Generally, naive subsets (rather than memory subsets) showed larger estimated richness.

Method: immunoSEQ multiplex PCR; TCRdb's copy keeps in-frame clones and lacks some. The profile shows some 2,000,000 clones, approximately 94% of them singletons. Germline CDR1 and CDR2: MNHEY and SVGAGI. This CDR3 has 14 amino acids. Trimming took 0 bases from V and 6 from J, leaving 12 bases between them. Naive CD8 populations comprised CD45RO-negative cells positively selected for CCR7, excluding terminally differentiated effector memory CD45RA+ cells. Every donor, a Caucasian adult, lived in Nashville, Tennessee. The sequence came from a man aged 18 to 30 in good health. This rearrangement joins TRBV6-5 to TRBJ2-7; tentatively, D is TRBD2 (6 bases). What was sequenced was naive CD8+ T cells sorted from blood. In DNA form, the CDR3 reads TGTGCCAGCAGTTACTCGATTGCGGGGTCCGAGCAGTACTTC. Residues: CASSYSIAGSEQYF.